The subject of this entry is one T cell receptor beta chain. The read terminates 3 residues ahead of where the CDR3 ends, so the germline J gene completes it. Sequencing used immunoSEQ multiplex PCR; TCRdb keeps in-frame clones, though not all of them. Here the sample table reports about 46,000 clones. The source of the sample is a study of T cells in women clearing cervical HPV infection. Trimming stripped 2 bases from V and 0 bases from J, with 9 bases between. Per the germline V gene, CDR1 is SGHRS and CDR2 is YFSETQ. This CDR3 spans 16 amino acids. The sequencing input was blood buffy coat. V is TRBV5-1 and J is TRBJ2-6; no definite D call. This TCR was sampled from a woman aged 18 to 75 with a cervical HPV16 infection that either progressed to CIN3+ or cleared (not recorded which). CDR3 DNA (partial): TGCGCCAGCAGCTTATTACAGCCCTCTGGGGCCAACGTC. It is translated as CASSLLQPSGANV. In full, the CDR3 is CASSLLQPSGANVLTF.